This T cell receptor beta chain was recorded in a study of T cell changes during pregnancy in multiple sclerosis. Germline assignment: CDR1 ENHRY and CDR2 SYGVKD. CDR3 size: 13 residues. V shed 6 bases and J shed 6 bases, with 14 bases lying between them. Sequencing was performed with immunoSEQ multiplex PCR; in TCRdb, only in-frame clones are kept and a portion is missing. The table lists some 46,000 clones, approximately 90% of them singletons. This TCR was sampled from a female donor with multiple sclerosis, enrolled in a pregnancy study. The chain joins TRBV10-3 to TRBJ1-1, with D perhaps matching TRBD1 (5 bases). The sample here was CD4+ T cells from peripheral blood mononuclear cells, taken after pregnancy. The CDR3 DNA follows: TGTGCCATCAGCGATATGTCGGGGGCTGAAGCTTTCTTT. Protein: CAISDMSGAEAFF.